Listed below are T cell receptor beta chains from one sample, sequenced in a study of T cells in Graves' hyperthyroidism and ophthalmopathy. TCRdb reprocessed the multiplex PCR reads with MiXCR, giving one entry per CDR3 protein. This table has about 420,000 distinct CDR3 sequences, around 13% appearing once. Source material: blood. The receptors were sampled from a woman aged 18-35 years with Graves' hyperthyroidism. Each CDR3 is given with its conserved first and last residue. The order of the fields is V gene, clone size, D gene, J gene, CDR3 DNA, CDR3 protein. The D gene is left open where the match is weak. Rows may omit the clone size; those that give it use once, few, many or a size class.

V: TRBV13
size: .
D: .
J: TRBJ2-7
DNA: TGTGCCAGCAGCTTAGGAAGATTCGGGGTATCGAGCTCCTACGAGCAGTACTTC
CDR3: CASSLGRFGVSSSYEQYF

V: TRBV6-2/TRBV6-3
size: .
D: TRBD1
J: TRBJ1-2
DNA: TGTGCCAGCAGTCGCAGTCAGGGGGCCCCAGGGAATGGCTACACCTTC
CDR3: CASSRSQGAPGNGYTF

V: TRBV2
size: .
D: TRBD2
J: TRBJ2-1
DNA: TGTGCCGGCAGTGAAACCCTTGCGGGAGGGGTGCAGTTCTTC
CDR3: CAGSETLAGGVQFF

V: TRBV2
size: many
D: .
J: TRBJ1-4
DNA: TGTGCCAGCAGTCTTTCGAGGACGGCAAAACTGTTTTTT
CDR3: CASSLSRTAKLFF

V: TRBV24-1
size: .
D: .
J: TRBJ1-2
DNA: TGTGCCACCAGTGATTTCAAGGGGTATGGCTACACCTTC
CDR3: CATSDFKGYGYTF

V: TRBV19
size: .
D: .
J: TRBJ2-1
DNA: TGTGCCAGTAGTTTGAGCGAACCGTACAATGAGCAGTTCTTC
CDR3: CASSLSEPYNEQFF

V: TRBV18
size: few
D: TRBD1
J: TRBJ1-2
DNA: TGTGCCAGCTCACCAGTCACAGGGGTGGGATATGGCTACACCTTC
CDR3: CASSPVTGVGYGYTF

V: TRBV27
size: .
D: TRBD1
J: TRBJ2-7
DNA: TGTGCCAGCAGTTTTGGGACAGGGTCGACTGGCGAGCAGTACTTC
CDR3: CASSFGTGSTGEQYF

V: TRBV28
size: many
D: .
J: TRBJ2-7
DNA: TGTGCCAGCAGATATGGAGGGGGCTACGAGCAGTACTTC
CDR3: CASRYGGGYEQYF

V: TRBV5-4
size: few
D: .
J: TRBJ2-5
DNA: TGTGCCAGCAGCATGGACGGAGAACAAGAGACCCAGTACTTC
CDR3: CASSMDGEQETQYF

V: TRBV5-6
size: many
D: .
J: TRBJ1-5
DNA: TGTGCCAGCAGCGAAAGATATAGCAATCAGCCCCAGCATTTT
CDR3: CASSERYSNQPQHF

V: TRBV28
size: many
D: .
J: TRBJ2-1
DNA: TGTGCCAGCAGATACGACTTAAGGAATGAGCAGTTCTTC
CDR3: CASRYDLRNEQFF

V: TRBV2
size: many
D: .
J: TRBJ2-7
DNA: TGTGCCAGCGGGTACAGGGTCTACGAGCAGTACTTC
CDR3: CASGYRVYEQYF

V: TRBV28
size: many
D: .
J: TRBJ2-3
DNA: TGTGCCAGCAGTTTACCCGGGACGACAGATACGCAGTATTTT
CDR3: CASSLPGTTDTQYF

V: TRBV29-1
size: .
D: .
J: TRBJ2-1
DNA: TGCAGCGTCGACGCGATGACAGGTCCCAATGAGCAGTTCTTC
CDR3: CSVDAMTGPNEQFF

V: TRBV4-1
size: .
D: .
J: TRBJ2-7
DNA: TGCGCCAGCAGCCACCCGGGAAAGAGCCCCTACGAGCAGTACTTC
CDR3: CASSHPGKSPYEQYF

V: TRBV29-1
size: .
D: TRBD2
J: TRBJ2-3
DNA: TGCAGCGTTGAATCTGGGTCTAGCGGGCCCACAGATACGCAGTATTTT
CDR3: CSVESGSSGPTDTQYF

V: TRBV20-1
size: .
D: .
J: TRBJ1-6
DNA: TGCAGTGCTAGAGCCGCCGGGGGTTGGAATAATTCACCCCTCCACTTT
CDR3: CSARAAGGWNNSPLHF

V: TRBV5-1
size: many
D: TRBD1
J: TRBJ2-7
DNA: TGCGCCAGCAGCTTGCAGGGGACAGGGGGCGAAGAGCAGTACTTC
CDR3: CASSLQGTGGEEQYF

V: TRBV7-9
size: many
D: .
J: TRBJ2-2
DNA: TGTGCCAGCAGCCCCCCAACTATGGGGCGCGGCACCGGGGAGCTGTTTTTT
CDR3: CASSPPTMGRGTGELFF

V: TRBV6-1
size: many
D: TRBD1
J: TRBJ1-5
DNA: TGTGCCAGCAGCGTCGGGACAGGAGGTCAGCCCCAGCATTTT
CDR3: CASSVGTGGQPQHF

V: TRBV24-1
size: .
D: .
J: TRBJ1-3
DNA: TGTGCCAGCACGCCAGGGGAGGACTCCTTCTCTGGAAACACCATATATTTT
CDR3: CASTPGEDSFSGNTIYF

V: TRBV6-1
size: many
D: TRBD1
J: TRBJ1-1
DNA: TGTGCCAGCAGCGCCGGGACAGGGGTCGACACTGAAGCTTTCTTT
CDR3: CASSAGTGVDTEAFF

V: TRBV6-2/TRBV6-3
size: many
D: .
J: TRBJ1-1
DNA: TGTGCCAGCAGTTACGGATCGTTCGAAGCTTTCTTT
CDR3: CASSYGSFEAFF

V: TRBV4-3
size: .
D: .
J: TRBJ2-5
DNA: TGCGCCAGCAGCCAAGATTTGTTGAGAGGGGAGACCCAGTACTTC
CDR3: CASSQDLLRGETQYF

V: TRBV6-1
size: few
D: TRBD1
J: TRBJ1-2
DNA: TGTGCCAGCAGTCAAACCGGGACAGGCATCGCTAACTATGGCTACACCTTC
CDR3: CASSQTGTGIANYGYTF

V: TRBV11-2
size: few
D: TRBD2
J: TRBJ2-1
DNA: TGTGTCAGCAGCTTGACTAGCGGGACCTACAATGAGCAGTTCTTC
CDR3: CVSSLTSGTYNEQFF

V: TRBV7-2
size: .
D: TRBD1
J: TRBJ1-1
DNA: TGTGCCAGCAGCGCAACCGGGACAGGTCGAACTGAAGCTTTCTTT
CDR3: CASSATGTGRTEAFF

V: TRBV5-6
size: .
D: TRBD2
J: TRBJ2-7
DNA: TGTGCCAGCAGCTTTAGGGCTAGCGGGAAATACGAGCAGTACTTC
CDR3: CASSFRASGKYEQYF

V: TRBV6-1
size: .
D: .
J: TRBJ2-4
DNA: TGTGCCAGCACCTCAGAGGGGGGAACCAAAAACATTCAGTACTTC
CDR3: CASTSEGGTKNIQYF

V: TRBV13
size: many
D: .
J: TRBJ1-1
DNA: TGTGCCAGCAGTCGAGGCTCTGGCCCCCCAGCTTTCTTT
CDR3: CASSRGSGPPAFF

V: TRBV10-3
size: many
D: TRBD1
J: TRBJ1-1
DNA: TGTGCCATCAGGGACAGGGAGGGGGGCACTGAAGCTTTCTTT
CDR3: CAIRDREGGTEAFF

V: TRBV3-1
size: many
D: .
J: TRBJ2-2
DNA: TGTGCCAGCAGCCCTGGACGGTTGAACACCGGGGAGCTGTTTTTT
CDR3: CASSPGRLNTGELFF

V: TRBV7-3
size: few
D: .
J: TRBJ1-1
DNA: TGTGCCAGCAGCTTCTTCAGGGAGGGTGAAGCTTTCTTT
CDR3: CASSFFREGEAFF

V: TRBV9
size: .
D: TRBD1
J: TRBJ1-4
DNA: TGTGCCAGCAACCGGGACAGCCAGAATGAAAAACTGTTTTTT
CDR3: CASNRDSQNEKLFF

V: TRBV3-1
size: few
D: .
J: TRBJ2-1
DNA: TGTGCCAGCAGCCAAGGTGGAAACCGGGAGCAGTTCTTC
CDR3: CASSQGGNREQFF

V: TRBV5-1
size: many
D: .
J: TRBJ2-1
DNA: TGCGCCAGCAGCAAGACAGGGACTACCTACAATGAGCAGTTCTTC
CDR3: CASSKTGTTYNEQFF

V: TRBV20-1
size: many
D: .
J: TRBJ1-1
DNA: TGCAGTGCATCACAGGTTCTGAACACTGAAGCTTTCTTT
CDR3: CSASQVLNTEAFF

V: TRBV27
size: .
D: TRBD2
J: TRBJ2-7
DNA: TGTGCCAGCAGTTTATCAGGACTAGCGGGACCCTACGAGCAGTACTTC
CDR3: CASSLSGLAGPYEQYF

V: TRBV25-1
size: many
D: .
J: TRBJ1-3
DNA: TGTGCCAGCTTGGACAGTGCCAATGGAAACACCATATATTTT
CDR3: CASLDSANGNTIYF

V: TRBV7-9
size: many
D: .
J: TRBJ2-7
DNA: TGTGCCAGCAGCACAAACACCTACGAGCAGTACTTC
CDR3: CASSTNTYEQYF

V: TRBV4-1
size: few
D: .
J: TRBJ1-1
DNA: TGCGCCAGCAGCCTGGACAGAAGGAACACTGAAGCTCTCTTT
CDR3: CASSLDRRNTEALF

V: TRBV30
size: many
D: .
J: TRBJ1-4
DNA: TGTGCCTGGAGACGGGGAGGTGAAAAACTGTTTTTT
CDR3: CAWRRGGEKLFF

V: TRBV11-2
size: .
D: .
J: TRBJ2-3
DNA: TGCGCCGGCAGCCGACGTCCCGTAGCATCCCAAGGCACAGATACGCAGTATTTT
CDR3: CAGSRRPVASQGTDTQYF

V: TRBV30
size: many
D: .
J: TRBJ1-2
DNA: TGTGCCTGGAGTGTTGGCACCTATGGCTACACCTTC
CDR3: CAWSVGTYGYTF

V: TRBV29-1
size: many
D: TRBD2
J: TRBJ2-1
DNA: TGCAGCGTGTGCCTCGAGACTAGCATCGTTGATGAGCAGTTCTTC
CDR3: CSVCLETSIVDEQFF

V: TRBV7-9
size: few
D: .
J: TRBJ1-2
DNA: TGTGCCAGCAGCTTAGCAGACAGACCTAACTATGGCTACACCTTC
CDR3: CASSLADRPNYGYTF

V: TRBV5-4
size: few
D: .
J: TRBJ1-2
DNA: TGTGCCAGCAGCTTGGAAACGAGCGGGATAGGGTATGGCTACACCTTC
CDR3: CASSLETSGIGYGYTF

V: TRBV3-1
size: many
D: .
J: TRBJ1-5
DNA: TGTGCCAGCAGCCAAGGAATTGCGGGGGATGCATCGCCCCAGCATTTT
CDR3: CASSQGIAGDASPQHF

V: TRBV28
size: .
D: .
J: TRBJ2-2
DNA: TGTGCCAGCAGAGGGGGGATGCCCGGGGAGCTGTTTTTT
CDR3: CASRGGMPGELFF

V: TRBV7-2
size: many
D: .
J: TRBJ2-3
DNA: TGTGCCAGCAGCTTAGCGCTCCCGGATACGCAGTATTTT
CDR3: CASSLALPDTQYF

V: TRBV12-3/TRBV12-4
size: many
D: .
J: TRBJ1-1
DNA: TGTGCCAGCAGTTTAGCAGGAGGCCGGAACACTGAAGCTTTCTTT
CDR3: CASSLAGGRNTEAFF